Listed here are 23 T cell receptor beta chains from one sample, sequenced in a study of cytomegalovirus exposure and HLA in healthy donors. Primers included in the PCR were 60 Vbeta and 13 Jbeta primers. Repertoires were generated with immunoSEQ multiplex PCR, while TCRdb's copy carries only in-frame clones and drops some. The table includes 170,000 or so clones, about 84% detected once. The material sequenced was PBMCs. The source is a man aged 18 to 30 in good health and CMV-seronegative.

The CDR3 here is CASIYSGGANYNEQFF. CDR3 coding DNA: TGTGCCAGCATCTACTCGGGGGGGGCCAACTACAATGAGCAGTTCTTC. V is TRBV6-6 and J is TRBJ2-1; 8 positions agree with TRBD2. After removal of 7 bases from V and 3 bases from J, the junction contained 11 bases not matched to a gene. The CDR3 is 16 amino acids. Germline V CDR1 and CDR2: MNHNY, SVGAGI (reference sequence).

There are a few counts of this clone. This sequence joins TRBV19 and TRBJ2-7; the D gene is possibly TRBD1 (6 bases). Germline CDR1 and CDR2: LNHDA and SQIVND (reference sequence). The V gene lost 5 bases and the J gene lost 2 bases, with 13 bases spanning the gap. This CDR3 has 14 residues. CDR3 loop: CASSRTGLTYEQYF. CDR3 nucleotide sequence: TGTGCCAGTAGTCGAACAGGGCTGACCTACGAGCAGTACTTC.

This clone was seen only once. The DNA for the CDR3 is TGTGCCAGCAGCTTAAACCAGGCCCAAGAGACCCAGTACTTC. It specifies CASSLNQAQETQYF. The V and J genes are TRBV11-2 and TRBJ2-5; unclear D gene. Germline loops: CDR1 SGHAT, CDR2 FQNNGV. Between the trimmed V and J ends, which lost 2 bases and 1 base, there was a span of 8 bases. The CDR3 is 14 residues long. The complete variable domain, with remaining parts taken from reference TRBV11-2 and TRBJ2-5, reads EAGVAQSPRYKIIEKRQSVAFWCNPISGHATLYWYQQILGQGPKLLIQFQNNGVVDDSQLPKDRFSAERLKGVDSTLKIQPAKLEDSAVYLCASSLNQAQETQYFGPGTRLLVL.

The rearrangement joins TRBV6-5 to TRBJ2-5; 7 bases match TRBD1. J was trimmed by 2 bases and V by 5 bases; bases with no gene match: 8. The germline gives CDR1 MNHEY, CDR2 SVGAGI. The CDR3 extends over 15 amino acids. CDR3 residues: CASSRLDRQQETQYF. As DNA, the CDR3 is TGTGCCAGCAGTCGCCTGGACAGGCAGCAAGAGACCCAGTACTTC.

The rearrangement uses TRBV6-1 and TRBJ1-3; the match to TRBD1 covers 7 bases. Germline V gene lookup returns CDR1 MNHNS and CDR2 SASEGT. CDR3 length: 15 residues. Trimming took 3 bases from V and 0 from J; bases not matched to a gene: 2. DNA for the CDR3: TGTGCCAGCAGTGACCGGACAGGCTCTGGAAACACCATATATTTT. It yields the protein CASSDRTGSGNTIYF.

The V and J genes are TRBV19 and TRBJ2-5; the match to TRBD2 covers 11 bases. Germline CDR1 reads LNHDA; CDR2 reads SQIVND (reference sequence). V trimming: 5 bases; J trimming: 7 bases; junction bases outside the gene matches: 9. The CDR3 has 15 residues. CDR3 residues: CASSARLAGLVTQYF. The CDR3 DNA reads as TGTGCCAGTAGTGCAAGACTAGCGGGGTTGGTGACCCAGTACTTC.

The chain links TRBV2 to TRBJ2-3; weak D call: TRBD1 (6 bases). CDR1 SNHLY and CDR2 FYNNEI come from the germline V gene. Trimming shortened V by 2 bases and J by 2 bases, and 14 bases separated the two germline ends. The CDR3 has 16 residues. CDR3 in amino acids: CASSETQGIPTDTQYF. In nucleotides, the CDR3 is TGTGCCAGCAGTGAAACCCAGGGGATCCCCACAGATACGCAGTATTTT. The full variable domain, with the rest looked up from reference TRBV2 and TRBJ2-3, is EPEVTQTPSHQVTQMGQEVILRCVPISNHLYFYWYRQILGQKVEFLVSFYNNEISEKSEIFDDQFSVERPDGSNFTLKIRSTKLEDSAMYFCASSETQGIPTDTQYFGPGTRLTVL.

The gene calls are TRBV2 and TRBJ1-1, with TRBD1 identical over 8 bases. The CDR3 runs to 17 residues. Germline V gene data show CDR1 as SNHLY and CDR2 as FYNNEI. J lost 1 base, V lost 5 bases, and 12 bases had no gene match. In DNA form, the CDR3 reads TGTGCCAGCAGTAGGACAGGGCCAATGACTCCGAACACTGAAGCTTTCTTT. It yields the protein CASSRTGPMTPNTEAFF.

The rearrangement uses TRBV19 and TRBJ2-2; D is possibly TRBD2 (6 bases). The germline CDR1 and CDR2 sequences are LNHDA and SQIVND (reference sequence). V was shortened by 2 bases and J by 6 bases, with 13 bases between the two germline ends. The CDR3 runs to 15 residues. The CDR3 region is CASSIWREYSGELFF. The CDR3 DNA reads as TGTGCCAGTAGTATATGGAGGGAGTACTCCGGGGAGCTGTTTTTT.

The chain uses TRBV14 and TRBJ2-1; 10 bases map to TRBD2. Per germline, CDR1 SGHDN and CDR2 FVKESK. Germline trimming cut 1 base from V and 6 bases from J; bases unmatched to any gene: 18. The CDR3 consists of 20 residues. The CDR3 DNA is TGTGCCAGCAGCCAAGCTGCTAGCGGGAGTATCCATAGAATATTCAATGAGCAGTTCTTC. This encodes CASSQAASGSIHRIFNEQFF.

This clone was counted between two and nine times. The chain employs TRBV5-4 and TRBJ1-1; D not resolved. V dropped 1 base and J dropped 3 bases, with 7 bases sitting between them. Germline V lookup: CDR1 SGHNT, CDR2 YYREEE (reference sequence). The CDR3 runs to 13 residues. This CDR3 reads CASSLNSYTEAFF. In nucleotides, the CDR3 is TGTGCCAGCAGCTTGAACAGCTACACTGAAGCTTTCTTT.

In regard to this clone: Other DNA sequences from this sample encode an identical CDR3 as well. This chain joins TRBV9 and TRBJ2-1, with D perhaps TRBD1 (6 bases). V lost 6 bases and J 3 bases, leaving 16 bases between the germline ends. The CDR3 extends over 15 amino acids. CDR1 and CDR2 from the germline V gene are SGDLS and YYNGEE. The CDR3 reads CASNPKGDGYNEQFF. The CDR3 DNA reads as TGTGCCAGCAACCCGAAGGGGGACGGCTACAATGAGCAGTTCTTC. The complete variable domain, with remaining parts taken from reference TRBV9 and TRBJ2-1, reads DSGVTQTPKHLITATGQRVTLRCSPRSGDLSVYWYQQSLDQGLQFLIQYYNGEERAKGNILERFSAQQFPDLHSELNLSSLELGDSALYFCASNPKGDGYNEQFFGPGTRLTVL.

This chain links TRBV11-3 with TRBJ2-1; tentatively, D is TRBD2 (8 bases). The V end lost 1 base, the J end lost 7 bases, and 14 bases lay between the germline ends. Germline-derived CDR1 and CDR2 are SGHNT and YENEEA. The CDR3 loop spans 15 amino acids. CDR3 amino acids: CASSLGLAGQNEQFF. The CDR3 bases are TGTGCCAGCAGCTTAGGATTAGCGGGACAGAATGAGCAGTTCTTC. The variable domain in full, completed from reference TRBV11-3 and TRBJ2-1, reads EAGVVQSPRYKIIEKKQPVAFWCNPISGHNTLYWYLQNLGQGPELLIRYENEEAVDDSQLPKDRFSAERLKGVDSTLKIQPAELGDSAVYLCASSLGLAGQNEQFFGPGTRLTVL.

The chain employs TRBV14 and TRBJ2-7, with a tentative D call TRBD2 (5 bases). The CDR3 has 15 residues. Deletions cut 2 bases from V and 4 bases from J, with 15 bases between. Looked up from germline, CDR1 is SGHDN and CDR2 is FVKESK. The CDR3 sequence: CASSQMGRSGYEQYF. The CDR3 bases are TGTGCCAGCAGCCAAATGGGAAGGTCGGGGTACGAGCAGTACTTC.

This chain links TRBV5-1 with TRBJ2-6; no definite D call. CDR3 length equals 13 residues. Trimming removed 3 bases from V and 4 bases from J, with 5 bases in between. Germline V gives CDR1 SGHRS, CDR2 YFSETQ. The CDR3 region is CASSSGGANVLTF. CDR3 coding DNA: TGCGCCAGCAGCTCCGGGGGGGCCAACGTCCTGACTTTC.

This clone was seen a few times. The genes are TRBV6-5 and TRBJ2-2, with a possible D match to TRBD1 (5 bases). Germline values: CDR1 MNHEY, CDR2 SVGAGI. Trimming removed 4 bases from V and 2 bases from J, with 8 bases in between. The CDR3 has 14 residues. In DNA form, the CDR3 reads TGTGCCAGCAGTTTCGGACACAACACCGGGGAGCTGTTTTTT. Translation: CASSFGHNTGELFF.

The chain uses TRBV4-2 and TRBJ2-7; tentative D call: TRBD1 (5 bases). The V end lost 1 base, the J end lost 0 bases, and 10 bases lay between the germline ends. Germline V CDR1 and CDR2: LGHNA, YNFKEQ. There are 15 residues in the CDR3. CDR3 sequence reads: CASSQVGPSSYEQYF. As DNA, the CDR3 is TGTGCCAGCAGCCAAGTGGGGCCGAGCTCCTACGAGCAGTACTTC.

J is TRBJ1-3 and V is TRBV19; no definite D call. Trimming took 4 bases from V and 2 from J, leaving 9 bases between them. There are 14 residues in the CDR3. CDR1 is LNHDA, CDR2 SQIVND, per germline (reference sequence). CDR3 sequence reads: CASSKTDTGNTIYF. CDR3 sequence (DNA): TGTGCCAGTAGTAAGACTGATACTGGAAACACCATATATTTT.

The CDR3 is CASSRSSTGRNQPQHF. The CDR3 DNA follows: TGTGCCAGCAGTAGATCCTCGACAGGTCGAAATCAGCCCCAGCATTTT. The gene calls are TRBV6-4 and TRBJ1-5, with D tentatively TRBD1 (6 bases). CDR3 length: 16 residues. Germline V CDR1 and CDR2: MRHNA, SNTAGT. Trimming shortened V by 5 bases and J by 4 bases, and 18 bases separated the two germline ends.

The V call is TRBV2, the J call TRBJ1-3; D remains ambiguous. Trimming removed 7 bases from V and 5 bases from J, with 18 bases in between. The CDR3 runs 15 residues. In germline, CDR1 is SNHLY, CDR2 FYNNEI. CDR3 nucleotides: TGTGCCAGCAACGGTGAGGGTCGGTCGAGAAACACCATATATTTT. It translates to CASNGEGRSRNTIYF.

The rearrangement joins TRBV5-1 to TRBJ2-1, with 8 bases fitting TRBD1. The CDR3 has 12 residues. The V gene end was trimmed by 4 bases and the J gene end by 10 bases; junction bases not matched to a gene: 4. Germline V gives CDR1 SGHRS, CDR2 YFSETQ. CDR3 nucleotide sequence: TGCGCCAGCAGCACCGACAGGGGAGAGCAGTTCTTC. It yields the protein CASSTDRGEQFF.

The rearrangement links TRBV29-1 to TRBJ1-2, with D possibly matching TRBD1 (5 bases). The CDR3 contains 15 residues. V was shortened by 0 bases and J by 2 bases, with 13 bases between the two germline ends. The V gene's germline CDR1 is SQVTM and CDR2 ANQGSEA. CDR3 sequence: CSVEDQRGGNYGYTF. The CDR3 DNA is TGCAGCGTTGAAGATCAACGGGGGGGAAACTATGGCTACACCTTC. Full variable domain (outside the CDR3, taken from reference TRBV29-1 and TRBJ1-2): SAVISQKPSRDICQRGTSLTIQCQVDSQVTMMFWYRQQPGQSLTLIATANQGSEATYESGFVIDKFPISRPNLTFSTLTVSNMSPEDSSIYLCSVEDQRGGNYGYTFGSGTRLTVV.

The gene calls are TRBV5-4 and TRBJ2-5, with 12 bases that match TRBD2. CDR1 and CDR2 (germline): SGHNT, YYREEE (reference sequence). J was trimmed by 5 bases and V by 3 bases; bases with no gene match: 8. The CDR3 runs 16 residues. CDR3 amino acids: CASSSRLAGAGETQYF. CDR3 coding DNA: TGTGCCAGCAGCTCGAGACTAGCGGGAGCGGGGGAGACCCAGTACTTC.